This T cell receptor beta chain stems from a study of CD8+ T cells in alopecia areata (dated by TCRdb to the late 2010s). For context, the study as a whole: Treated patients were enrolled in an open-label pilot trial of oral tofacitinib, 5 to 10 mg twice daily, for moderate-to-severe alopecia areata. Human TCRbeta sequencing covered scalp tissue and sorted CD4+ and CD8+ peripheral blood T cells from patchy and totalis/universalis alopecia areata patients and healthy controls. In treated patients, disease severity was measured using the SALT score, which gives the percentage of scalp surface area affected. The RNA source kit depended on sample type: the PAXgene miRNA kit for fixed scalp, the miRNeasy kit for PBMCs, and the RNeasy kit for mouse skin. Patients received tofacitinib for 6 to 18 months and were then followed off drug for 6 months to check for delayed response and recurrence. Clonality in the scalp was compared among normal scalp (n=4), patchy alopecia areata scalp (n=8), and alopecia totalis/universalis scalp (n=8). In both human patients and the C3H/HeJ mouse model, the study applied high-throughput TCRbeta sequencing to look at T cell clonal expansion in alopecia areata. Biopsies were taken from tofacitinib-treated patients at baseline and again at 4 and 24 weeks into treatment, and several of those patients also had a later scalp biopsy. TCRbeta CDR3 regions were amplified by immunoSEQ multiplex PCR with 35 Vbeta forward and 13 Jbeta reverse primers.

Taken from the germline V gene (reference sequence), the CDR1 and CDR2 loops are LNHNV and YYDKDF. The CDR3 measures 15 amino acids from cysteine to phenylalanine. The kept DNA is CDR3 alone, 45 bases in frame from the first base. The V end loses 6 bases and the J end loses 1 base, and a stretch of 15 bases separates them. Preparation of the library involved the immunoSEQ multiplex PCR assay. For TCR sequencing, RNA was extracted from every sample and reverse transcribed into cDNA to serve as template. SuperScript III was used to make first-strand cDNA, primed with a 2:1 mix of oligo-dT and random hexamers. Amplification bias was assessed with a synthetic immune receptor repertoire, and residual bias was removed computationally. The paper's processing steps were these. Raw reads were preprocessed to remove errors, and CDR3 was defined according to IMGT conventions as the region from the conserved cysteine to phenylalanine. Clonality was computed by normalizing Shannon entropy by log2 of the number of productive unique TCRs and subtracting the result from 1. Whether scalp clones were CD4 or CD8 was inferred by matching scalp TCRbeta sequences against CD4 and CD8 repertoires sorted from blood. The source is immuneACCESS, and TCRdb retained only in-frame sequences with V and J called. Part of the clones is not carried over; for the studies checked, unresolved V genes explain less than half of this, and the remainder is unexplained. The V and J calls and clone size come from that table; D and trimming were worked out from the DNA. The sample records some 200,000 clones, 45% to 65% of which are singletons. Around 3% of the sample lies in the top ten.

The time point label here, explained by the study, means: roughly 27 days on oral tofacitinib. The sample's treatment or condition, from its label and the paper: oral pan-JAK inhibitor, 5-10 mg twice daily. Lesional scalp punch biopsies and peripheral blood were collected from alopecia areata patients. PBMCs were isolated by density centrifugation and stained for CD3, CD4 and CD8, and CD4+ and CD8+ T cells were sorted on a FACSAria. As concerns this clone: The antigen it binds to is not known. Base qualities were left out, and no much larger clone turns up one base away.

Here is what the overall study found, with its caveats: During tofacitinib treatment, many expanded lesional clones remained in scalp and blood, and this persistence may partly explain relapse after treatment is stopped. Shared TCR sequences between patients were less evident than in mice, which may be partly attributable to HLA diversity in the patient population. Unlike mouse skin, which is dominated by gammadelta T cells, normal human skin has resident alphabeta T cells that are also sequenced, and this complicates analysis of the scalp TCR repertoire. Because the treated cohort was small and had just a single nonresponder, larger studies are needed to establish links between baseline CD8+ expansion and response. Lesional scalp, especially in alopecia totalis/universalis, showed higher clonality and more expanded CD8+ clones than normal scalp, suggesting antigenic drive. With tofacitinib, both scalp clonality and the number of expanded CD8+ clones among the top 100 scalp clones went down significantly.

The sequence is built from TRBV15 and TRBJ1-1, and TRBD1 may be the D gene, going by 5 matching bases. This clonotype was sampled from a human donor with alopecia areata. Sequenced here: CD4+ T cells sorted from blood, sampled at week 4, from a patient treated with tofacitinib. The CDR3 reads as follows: CATSRKRQGNTEAFF. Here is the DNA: TGTGCCACCAGTCGAAAGAGGCAGGGGAACACTGAAGCTTTCTTT.